This T cell receptor (beta chain) was retrieved from a study of blood T cell repertoires in COVID-19. Whole-study context: Researchers got acute and convalescent COVID-19 samples from the United States, Italy and Spain. The cDNA or gDNA used as material had been derived from T cells, B-cell-depleted T cells, or PBMCs.

How the authors handled the data: Counts of nucleated cells, estimated from reference gene primer amplification, were obtained. Generated by immunoSEQ multiplex PCR, the TCRdb table keeps only in-frame clones and is missing some. V, J and clone size are those of that table, while D and trimming were read from the DNA. Of some 300,000 clones listed, 80% to 90% are singletons. The CDR3 has 14 amino acids. Germline assignment: CDR1 MNHEY and CDR2 SMNVEV (reference sequence). V was clipped by 5 bases and J by 2 bases, with 7 bases between them. Only a few counts were recorded for this clone. This TCR derives from a woman aged 70-85 years with COVID-19, enrolled during active disease. This rearrangement joins TRBV27 to TRBJ2-6; D uncertain. Input material: peripheral blood. The chain's CDR3 is CASSKSAGANVLTF. The CDR3 coding sequence is TGTGCCAGCAGTAAGTCAGCTGGGGCCAACGTCCTGACTTTC.